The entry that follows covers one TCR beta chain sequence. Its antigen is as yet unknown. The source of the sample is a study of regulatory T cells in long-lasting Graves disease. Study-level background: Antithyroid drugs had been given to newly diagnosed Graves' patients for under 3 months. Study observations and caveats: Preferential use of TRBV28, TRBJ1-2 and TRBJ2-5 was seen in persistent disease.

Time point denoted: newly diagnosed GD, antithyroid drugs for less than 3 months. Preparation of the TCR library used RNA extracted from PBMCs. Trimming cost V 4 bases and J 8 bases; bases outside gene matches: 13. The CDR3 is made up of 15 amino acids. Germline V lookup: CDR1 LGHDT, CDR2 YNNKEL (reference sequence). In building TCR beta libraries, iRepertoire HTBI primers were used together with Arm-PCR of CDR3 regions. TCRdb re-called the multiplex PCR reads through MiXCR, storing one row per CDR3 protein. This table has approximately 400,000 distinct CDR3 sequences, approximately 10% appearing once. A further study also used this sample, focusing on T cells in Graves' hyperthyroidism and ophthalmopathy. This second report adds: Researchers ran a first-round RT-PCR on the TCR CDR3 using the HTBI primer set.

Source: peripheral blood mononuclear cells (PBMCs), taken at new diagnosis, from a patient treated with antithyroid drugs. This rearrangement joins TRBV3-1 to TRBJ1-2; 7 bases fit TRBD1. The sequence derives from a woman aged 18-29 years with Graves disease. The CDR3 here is CASSPAGGDRVGYTF. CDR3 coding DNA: TGTGCCAGCAGCCCAGCAGGGGGAGACCGGGTGGGCTACACCTTC.